Listed here are 20 T cell receptor beta chains from one sample, sequenced in a study of early T cells in non-severe SARS-CoV-2 infection. TCRdb re-called the 5' RACE reads with MiXCR, one entry per CDR3 protein. The repertoire holds some 35,000 distinct CDR3 sequences, with 5% to 6% as singletons. The source material was whole blood. These TCRs come from an adult who was a healthcare worker with PCR-confirmed SARS-CoV-2 infection or an uninfected control (not recorded which).

The chain is built from TRBV11-2 and TRBJ2-7; TRBD2 matches at 8 bases. J was trimmed by 1 base and V by 3 bases; bases with no gene match: 5. The CDR3 runs to 15 residues. Germline CDR1 and CDR2: SGHAT and FQNNGV. The CDR3 region has the DNA TGTGCCAGCAGCTTCGCCGGGACTAGATCCTACGAGCAGTACTTC. Amino acid sequence: CASSFAGTRSYEQYF.

This clonotype was seen ten or more times. The V gene is TRBV5-1, the J gene TRBJ2-7, with TRBD1 as a possible D gene (5 bases). The CDR3 is 14 residues long. The germline V gene has CDR1 SGHRS and CDR2 YFSETQ. Trimming removed 6 bases at V and 2 bases at J, with 15 bases between. CDR3 loop: CASTLGQGPYEQYF. The CDR3 DNA is TGCGCCAGCACGTTAGGGCAGGGCCCCTACGAGCAGTACTTC.

This clonotype was detected ten times or more. The chain carries TRBV24-1 and TRBJ2-3, with D possibly matching TRBD1 (6 bases). Germline V lookup: CDR1 KGHDR, CDR2 SFDVKD. The CDR3 sequence is 15 residues long. The ends were cut back, 1 base at V and 1 base at J, with 8 bases in the middle. The CDR3 nucleotides are TGTGCCACCAGTGATTTCGGGACACGCACAGATACGCAGTATTTT. Translating it yields CATSDFGTRTDTQYF.

This clonotype has at least ten counts. The rearrangement joins TRBV3-1 to TRBJ2-3; no clear D gene. The CDR3 is made up of 15 amino acids. Germline CDR1 LGHDT, CDR2 YNNKEL (reference sequence). Between the trimmed V and J ends, which lost 1 base and 2 bases, there was a span of 10 bases. The CDR3 nucleotides are TGTGCCAGCAGCCAAGGTGGGATACTCACAGATACGCAGTATTTT. It is translated as CASSQGGILTDTQYF.

This clonotype was counted only a few times. The chain uses TRBV7-6 and TRBJ2-5; D call uncertain. Germline values: CDR1 SGHVS, CDR2 FNYEAQ. CDR3 size: 14 residues. V was pared by 4 bases and J by 5 bases, with 14 bases between. CDR3 nucleotides: TGTGCCAGCAGCTCCCGTCCGGGCTGGGAGACCCAGTACTTC. Its translation: CASSSRPGWETQYF.

This clonotype was seen ten or more times. V and J are TRBV27 and TRBJ2-2; 7 bases map to TRBD2. V gave up 8 bases and J gave up 1 base; unmatched junction bases: 4. CDR3 length: 14 amino acids. Germline V gene data show CDR1 as MNHEY and CDR2 as SMNVEV (reference sequence). The CDR3 reads CASSAGVNTGELFF. CDR3 in DNA: TGTGCCAGCTCCGCGGGGGTGAACACCGGGGAGCTGTTTTTT.

The V call is TRBV7-9, the J call TRBJ2-4, with unresolved D. The CDR3 extends over 17 amino acids. In germline, CDR1 is SEHNR, CDR2 FQNEAQ (reference sequence). Trimming removed 2 bases from V and 0 bases from J, with 14 bases in between. As DNA, the CDR3 is TGTGCCAGCAGCTTACTAGGCGTCACCCCAGCCAAAAACATTCAGTACTTC. Translation gives CASSLLGVTPAKNIQYF.

This clonotype has ten or more counts. The rearrangement uses TRBV7-2 and TRBJ2-7; D is uncertain. The CDR3 loop spans 11 amino acids. The germline V gene has CDR1 SGHTA and CDR2 FQGNSA. V was clipped by 4 bases and J by 7 bases, with 8 bases between them. In nucleotides, the CDR3 is TGTGCCAGCAGCTCGGACGGTGAGCAGTACTTC. Its translation: CASSSDGEQYF.

At least ten counts were recorded for this clonotype. The genes are TRBV5-4 and TRBJ2-1, with D hard to call. Germline lookup yields CDR1 SGHNT and CDR2 YYREEE (reference sequence). V was clipped by 4 bases and J by 7 bases, with 9 bases between them. CDR3 length equals 12 residues. The CDR3 DNA reads as TGTGCCAGCAGCCAGGACGGGAATGAGCAGTTCTTC. Amino acid sequence: CASSQDGNEQFF.

The chain is built from TRBV7-6 and TRBJ1-1; D remains ambiguous. Germline V gene lookup returns CDR1 SGHVS and CDR2 FNYEAQ. Trimming left V 0 bases short and J 4 bases short, with 12 bases between. The CDR3 contains 15 residues. The CDR3 nucleotides read TGTGCCAGCAGCTTAGCAATCTCTGGGTCCACTGAAGCTTTCTTT. Its translation is CASSLAISGSTEAFF. Based on the CDR3 plus reference TRBV7-6 and TRBJ1-1, the full variable domain is GAGVSQSPRYKVTKRGQDVALRCDPISGHVSLYWYRQALGQGPEFLTYFNYEAQQDKSGLPNDRFSAERPEGSISTLTIQRTEQRDSAMYRCASSLAISGSTEAFFGQGTRLTVV.

This clonotype showed up many times. V usage is TRBV12-3 or TRBV12-4 and J usage is TRBJ1-1; 7 bases fit TRBD1. This CDR3 is built from 15 residues. V trimming: 5 bases; J trimming: 0 bases; junction bases outside the gene matches: 6. DNA of the CDR3: TGTGCCAGCAGTCCCGGGACAGACGTGAACACTGAAGCTTTCTTT. The encoded protein is CASSPGTDVNTEAFF.

This clonotype has ten or more counts. The chain recombines TRBV6-5 with TRBJ2-1, with 8 positions matching TRBD1. The CDR3 extends over 15 amino acids. CDR1 and CDR2 (germline): MNHEY, SVGAGI. V lost 5 bases, J lost 4 bases, and 7 bases stayed unmatched. The CDR3 nucleotides read TGTGCCAGCAGTACGGGGACAGGACTATACAATGAGCAGTTCTTC. This sequence encodes CASSTGTGLYNEQFF.

This clonotype was recorded a few times. The chain combines TRBV18 with TRBJ1-5; D is ambiguous. Trimming left V 1 base short and J 4 bases short, with 5 bases between. CDR1 and CDR2 from the germline V gene are KGHSH and LQKENI. The CDR3 totals 13 residues. This CDR3 is CASSPQGNQPQHF. CDR3 DNA: TGTGCCAGCTCACCACAGGGAAATCAGCCCCAGCATTTT.

This clonotype was counted many times. J is TRBJ2-1 and V is TRBV27; TRBD1 matches at 9 bases. Germline V gene lookup returns CDR1 MNHEY and CDR2 SMNVEV (reference sequence). The CDR3 extends over 13 amino acids. With 10 bases clipped from V and 6 bases from J, the junction kept 7 bases outside the gene matches. The CDR3 reads CATRTGAVNEQFF. CDR3 nucleotides: TGTGCCACCCGGACAGGGGCGGTCAATGAGCAGTTCTTC.

The chain joins TRBV20-1 to TRBJ2-1; TRBD1 aligns across 9 bases. Germline V CDR1 and CDR2: DFQATT, SNEGSKA (reference sequence). The CDR3 contains 13 residues. CDR3 nucleotide sequence: TGCAGCCCTAACAGGGGGCTGTCCAATGAGCAGTTCTTC. Its protein product is CSPNRGLSNEQFF.

The genes are TRBV15 and TRBJ2-2; D not certain. The V and J ends lost 0 bases and 8 bases respectively, with 7 bases between them. Germline loops: CDR1 LNHNV, CDR2 YYDKDF (reference sequence). The CDR3 spans 13 residues. CDR3 sequence: CATSRDSYGELFF. In DNA form, the CDR3 reads TGTGCCACCAGCAGAGATTCGTATGGGGAGCTGTTTTTT.

This clonotype was observed many times. The chain links TRBV29-1 to TRBJ2-7; D tentatively fits TRBD1 or TRBD2 (5 bases each). Trimming cost V 2 bases and J 3 bases, with 17 bases left between them. The CDR3 length is 15 residues. Germline CDR1 and CDR2: SQVTM and ANQGSEA. Here the CDR3 reads CSVESDSGVYYEQYF. For the CDR3, the DNA is TGCAGCGTTGAATCAGACAGCGGAGTGTACTACGAGCAGTACTTC.

The chain combines TRBV19 with TRBJ2-5; TRBD1 is a possible D gene (6 bases). The CDR3 consists of 15 residues. Germline values: CDR1 LNHDA, CDR2 SQIVND (reference sequence). The germline V and J ends were trimmed by 6 bases and 0 bases, with 14 bases remaining between them. DNA for the CDR3: TGTGCCAGTAGCCTGGGGACACCGTACCAAGAGACCCAGTACTTC. Amino acid sequence: CASSLGTPYQETQYF.

This clonotype was seen repeatedly, ten times or more. The chain combines TRBV7-8 with TRBJ2-5; D is undetermined. The CDR3 is made up of 13 amino acids. Germline-derived CDR1 and CDR2 are SGHVS and FQNEAQ. V was trimmed by 1 base and J by 5 bases, leaving 8 bases between them. The CDR3 protein is CASSLEGRETQYF. DNA for the CDR3: TGTGCCAGCAGCTTAGAGGGTCGGGAGACCCAGTACTTC. Variable domain in full (rest from reference TRBV7-8 and TRBJ2-5): GAGVSQSPRYKVAKRGQDVALRCDPISGHVSLFWYQQALGQGPEFLTYFQNEAQLDKSGLPSDRFFAERPEGSVSTLKIQRTQQEDSAVYLCASSLEGRETQYFGPGTRLLVL.

This clonotype was detected many times. V is TRBV24-1 and J is TRBJ2-1; D possibly corresponds to TRBD2 (5 bases). Germline values: CDR1 KGHDR, CDR2 SFDVKD. Trimming removed 1 base from V and 8 bases from J, with 11 bases in between. This CDR3 contains 14 residues. For the CDR3, the DNA is TGTGCCACCAGTGATTTTCGGGCGAGGGATGAGCAGTTCTTC. Protein sequence: CATSDFRARDEQFF.